The rows below give T cell receptor beta chains drawn from one sample of a study of blood T cells in healthy people across ages. TCRdb passed the 5' RACE reads through MiXCR, listing each CDR3 protein once. This table has around 970,000 distinct CDR3 sequences, roughly 50% appearing once. The sequenced sample consisted of blood. The origin of the receptors is an older woman in good health. Each CDR3 is given with its conserved first and last residue. Each record gives: J gene, V gene, D gene, clone size, CDR3 DNA, CDR3 protein. D genes are given only for firm matches. The size field is filled for only some rows; it gives once, few, many or a size class.

j_gene: TRBJ1-4
v_gene: TRBV4-3
d_gene: .
abundance: few
CDR3nt: TGCGCCAGCAGCCAAGTTACTACACCGATGTGGAAACTGTTTTTT
CDR3aa: CASSQVTTPMWKLFF

j_gene: TRBJ2-7
v_gene: TRBV9
d_gene: .
abundance: few
CDR3nt: TGTGCCAGCAGCGCAGGGGTATCGCCCTACGAGCAGTACTTC
CDR3aa: CASSAGVSPYEQYF

j_gene: TRBJ2-7
v_gene: TRBV27
d_gene: .
abundance: .
CDR3nt: TGTGCCAGCAGTTTTAGGGGGATTACCTACGAGCAGTACTTC
CDR3aa: CASSFRGITYEQYF

j_gene: TRBJ2-3
v_gene: TRBV20-1
d_gene: .
abundance: .
CDR3nt: TGCAGTGCTAGAGACCCAGCGGTGGACACAGATACGCAGTATTTT
CDR3aa: CSARDPAVDTDTQYF

j_gene: TRBJ1-6
v_gene: TRBV6-6
d_gene: TRBD1
abundance: .
CDR3nt: TGTGCCAGCAGTCCCCGGGACAGCGATTCACCCCTCCACTTT
CDR3aa: CASSPRDSDSPLHF

j_gene: TRBJ1-2
v_gene: TRBV4-3
d_gene: .
abundance: many
CDR3nt: TGCGCCAGCAGCCAAGACAGGGACTATGGCTACACCTTC
CDR3aa: CASSQDRDYGYTF

j_gene: TRBJ2-7
v_gene: TRBV2
d_gene: .
abundance: few
CDR3nt: TGTGCCAGCAGTGAGTTCCGGGGGAGAAGGCACGAGCAGTACTTC
CDR3aa: CASSEFRGRRHEQYF

j_gene: TRBJ2-1
v_gene: TRBV20-1
d_gene: TRBD2
abundance: few
CDR3nt: TGCAGTGCCACTAGCGGGAGCAAGAATGAGCAGTTCTTC
CDR3aa: CSATSGSKNEQFF

j_gene: TRBJ1-4
v_gene: TRBV27
d_gene: .
abundance: .
CDR3nt: TGTGCCAGCAGTTTCGGGCAGATGAGCGAAAAACTGTTTTTT
CDR3aa: CASSFGQMSEKLFF

j_gene: TRBJ1-2
v_gene: TRBV7-2
d_gene: .
abundance: few
CDR3nt: TGTGCCAGCAGCTTACGGCAGGGATTTGGCTACACCTTC
CDR3aa: CASSLRQGFGYTF

j_gene: TRBJ2-6
v_gene: TRBV7-2
d_gene: .
abundance: few
CDR3nt: TGTGCCAGCAGCTCCCCAGACATATCTGGGGCCAACGTCCTGACTTTC
CDR3aa: CASSSPDISGANVLTF

j_gene: TRBJ2-7
v_gene: TRBV3-1
d_gene: .
abundance: .
CDR3nt: TGTGCCAGCAGCCAAGATATTTACGAGCAGTACTTC
CDR3aa: CASSQDIYEQYF

j_gene: TRBJ2-5
v_gene: TRBV6-5
d_gene: .
abundance: many
CDR3nt: TGTGCCAGCAGTACTGGACTATCGAGTAGGACCCAGTACTTC
CDR3aa: CASSTGLSSRTQYF

j_gene: TRBJ2-1
v_gene: TRBV29-1
d_gene: TRBD1
abundance: few
CDR3nt: TGCAGCGCGGCAGTCGGACAGGTTGTGGGTGAGCAGTTCTTC
CDR3aa: CSAAVGQVVGEQFF

j_gene: TRBJ2-1
v_gene: TRBV24-1
d_gene: .
abundance: .
CDR3nt: TGTGCCACCAGTGGACAGGTTGACAATGAGCAGTTCTTC
CDR3aa: CATSGQVDNEQFF

j_gene: TRBJ2-7
v_gene: TRBV28
d_gene: .
abundance: .
CDR3nt: TGTGCCAGCAGTTTATTGGAGGGTTCCTACGAGCAGTACTTC
CDR3aa: CASSLLEGSYEQYF

j_gene: TRBJ2-1
v_gene: TRBV7-3
d_gene: .
abundance: .
CDR3nt: TGTGCCAGCAGCCTAACGCTCGGAAGCAATGAGCAGTTCTTC
CDR3aa: CASSLTLGSNEQFF

j_gene: TRBJ1-5
v_gene: TRBV20-1
d_gene: .
abundance: .
CDR3nt: TGCAGTGCTAGGGGGGCAGGCAGTCAGCCCCAGCATTTT
CDR3aa: CSARGAGSQPQHF

j_gene: TRBJ2-7
v_gene: TRBV7-9
d_gene: .
abundance: .
CDR3nt: TGTGCCAGCAGCTTAACCCAAAGCCCTGCCTACGAGCAGTACTTC
CDR3aa: CASSLTQSPAYEQYF

j_gene: TRBJ1-2
v_gene: TRBV20-1
d_gene: .
abundance: .
CDR3nt: TGCAGTGCTAGAGACCATGGCTACACCTTC
CDR3aa: CSARDHGYTF

j_gene: TRBJ2-4
v_gene: TRBV6-2/TRBV6-3
d_gene: .
abundance: .
CDR3nt: TGTGCCAGCAGCGACCGGGGGATCACTATTCAGTACTTC
CDR3aa: CASSDRGITIQYF

j_gene: TRBJ2-7
v_gene: TRBV4-2
d_gene: TRBD1
abundance: .
CDR3nt: TGTGCCAGCAGCCGTGAAGCCGGGACAGGACCAGTACTTACCTACGAGCAGTACTTC
CDR3aa: CASSREAGTGPVLTYEQYF

j_gene: TRBJ2-7
v_gene: TRBV4-1
d_gene: .
abundance: .
CDR3nt: TGCGCCAGCAGCCAAGTACAGGGTGAGTACGAGCAGTACTTC
CDR3aa: CASSQVQGEYEQYF

j_gene: TRBJ2-5
v_gene: TRBV2
d_gene: TRBD2
abundance: .
CDR3nt: TGTGCCAGCAGTGGCAGCGGGAGAGGATTGGTAGAGACCCAGTACTTC
CDR3aa: CASSGSGRGLVETQYF

j_gene: TRBJ2-7
v_gene: TRBV15
d_gene: .
abundance: .
CDR3nt: TGTGCCACCAGCTTTGGAGGGAGGTACGAGCAGTACTTC
CDR3aa: CATSFGGRYEQYF

j_gene: TRBJ2-7
v_gene: TRBV6-2/TRBV6-3
d_gene: TRBD2
abundance: .
CDR3nt: TGTGCCAGCAGCAGAAGGACTAGCGGGAGTTTCACCTACGAGCAGTACTTC
CDR3aa: CASSRRTSGSFTYEQYF

j_gene: TRBJ2-5
v_gene: TRBV20-1
d_gene: .
abundance: .
CDR3nt: TGCAGTGCTAGACTGCGAGGGTCAGAGACCCAGTACTTC
CDR3aa: CSARLRGSETQYF

j_gene: TRBJ2-1
v_gene: TRBV20-1
d_gene: TRBD2
abundance: few
CDR3nt: TGCAGTGCTAGAGAAGGAGCGGGATCCTCCTACAATGAGCAGTTCTTC
CDR3aa: CSAREGAGSSYNEQFF

j_gene: TRBJ1-3
v_gene: TRBV9
d_gene: .
abundance: .
CDR3nt: TGTGCCAGCAGCGGCCAGGGAAACACCATATATTTT
CDR3aa: CASSGQGNTIYF

j_gene: TRBJ2-7
v_gene: TRBV29-1
d_gene: TRBD2
abundance: .
CDR3nt: TGCAGCGTTGAAGATCGGGCGCTAGCGGGAGCTTCCGAGCAGTACTTC
CDR3aa: CSVEDRALAGASEQYF

j_gene: TRBJ1-5
v_gene: TRBV14
d_gene: .
abundance: .
CDR3nt: TGTGCCAGCAGCCAAGACAAAGTAACGGAGGAATACAATCAGCCCCAGCATTTT
CDR3aa: CASSQDKVTEEYNQPQHF